This T cell receptor beta chain was documented in a study of blood T cell repertoires in COVID-19. Study-wide context: Sample material is recorded as cDNA or gDNA derived from T cells, B-cell-depleted T cells, or PBMCs.

The table came from immunoSEQ multiplex PCR; TCRdb's copy has only in-frame clones and leaves some out. In the table there are 90,000 to 100,000 clones, around 85% of which are singletons. The V segment lost 0 bases and the J segment 4 bases; nucleotides outside the gene matches: 2. Germline V CDR1 and CDR2: SGHRS, YFSETQ. The CDR3 is 16 residues long. The sequenced sample was peripheral blood. J is TRBJ1-6 and V is TRBV5-1; 9 nucleotides line up with TRBD1. This TCR was sampled from an older woman with COVID-19, enrolled during active disease. The CDR3 bases are TGCGCCAGCAGCTTGGCAGGGACAGGGTATAATTCACCCCTCCACTTT. It encodes CASSLAGTGYNSPLHF.